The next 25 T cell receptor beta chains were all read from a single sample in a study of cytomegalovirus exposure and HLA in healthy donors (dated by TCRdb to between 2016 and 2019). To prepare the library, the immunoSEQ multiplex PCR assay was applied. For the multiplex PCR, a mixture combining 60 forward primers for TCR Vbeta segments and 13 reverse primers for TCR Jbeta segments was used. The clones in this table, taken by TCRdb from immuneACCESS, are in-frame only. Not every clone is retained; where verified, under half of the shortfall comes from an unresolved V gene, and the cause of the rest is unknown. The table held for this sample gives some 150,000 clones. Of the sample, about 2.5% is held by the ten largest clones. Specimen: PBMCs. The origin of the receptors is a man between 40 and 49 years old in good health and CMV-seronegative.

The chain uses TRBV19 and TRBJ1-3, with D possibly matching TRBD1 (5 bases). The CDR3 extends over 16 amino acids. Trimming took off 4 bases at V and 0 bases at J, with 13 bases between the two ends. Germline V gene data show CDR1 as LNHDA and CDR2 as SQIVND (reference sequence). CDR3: CASSTGQLISGNTIYF. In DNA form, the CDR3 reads TGTGCCAGTAGTACAGGGCAGCTCATCTCTGGAAACACCATATATTTT.

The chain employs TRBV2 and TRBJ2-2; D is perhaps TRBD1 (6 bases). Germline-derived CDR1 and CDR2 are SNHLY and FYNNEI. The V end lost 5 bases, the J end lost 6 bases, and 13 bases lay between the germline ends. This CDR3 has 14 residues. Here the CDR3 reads CASSWTVPPGELFF. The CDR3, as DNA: TGTGCCAGCAGTTGGACAGTACCTCCCGGGGAGCTGTTTTTT.

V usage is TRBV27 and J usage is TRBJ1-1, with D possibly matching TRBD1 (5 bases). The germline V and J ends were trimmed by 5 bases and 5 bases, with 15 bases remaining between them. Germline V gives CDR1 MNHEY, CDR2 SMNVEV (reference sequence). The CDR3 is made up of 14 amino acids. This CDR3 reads CASSPTVGGTEAFF. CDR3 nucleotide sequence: TGTGCCAGCAGTCCCACCGTCGGGGGGACTGAAGCTTTCTTT.

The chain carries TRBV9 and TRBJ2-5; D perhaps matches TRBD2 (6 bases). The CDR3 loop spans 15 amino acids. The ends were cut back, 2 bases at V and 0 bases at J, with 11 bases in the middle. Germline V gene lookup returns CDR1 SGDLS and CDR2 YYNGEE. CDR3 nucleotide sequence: TGTGCCAGCAGCGTTAGCGGCATGTACCAAGAGACCCAGTACTTC. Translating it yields CASSVSGMYQETQYF.

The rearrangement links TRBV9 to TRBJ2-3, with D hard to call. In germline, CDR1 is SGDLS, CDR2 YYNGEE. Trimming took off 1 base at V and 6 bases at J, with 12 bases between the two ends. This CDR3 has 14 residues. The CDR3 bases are TGTGCCAGCAGCGTAAACTCCCCTGGTGATACGCAGTATTTT. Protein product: CASSVNSPGDTQYF.

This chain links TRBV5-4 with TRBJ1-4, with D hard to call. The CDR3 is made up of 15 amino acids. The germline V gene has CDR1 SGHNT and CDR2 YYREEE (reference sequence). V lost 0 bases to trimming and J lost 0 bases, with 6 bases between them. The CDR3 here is CASSLAPATNEKLFF. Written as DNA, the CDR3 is TGTGCCAGCAGCTTGGCACCAGCAACTAATGAAAAACTGTTTTTT. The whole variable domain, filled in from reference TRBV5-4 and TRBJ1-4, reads ETGVTQSPTHLIKTRGQQVTLRCSSQSGHNTVSWYQQALGQGPQFIFQYYREEENGRGNFPPRFSGLQFPNYSSELNVNALELDDSALYLCASSLAPATNEKLFFGSGTQLSVL.

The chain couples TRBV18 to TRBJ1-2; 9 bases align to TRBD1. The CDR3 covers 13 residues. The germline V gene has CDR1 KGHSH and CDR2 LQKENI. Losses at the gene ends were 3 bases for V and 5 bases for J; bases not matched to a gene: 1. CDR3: CASSPGTGYGYTF. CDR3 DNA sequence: TGTGCCAGCTCACCGGGGACAGGGTATGGCTACACCTTC.

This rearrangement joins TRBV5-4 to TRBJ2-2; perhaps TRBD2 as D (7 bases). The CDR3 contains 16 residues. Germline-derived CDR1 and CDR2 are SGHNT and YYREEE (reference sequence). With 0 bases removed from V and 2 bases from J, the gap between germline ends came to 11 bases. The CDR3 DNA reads TGTGCCAGCAGCTTGGACGGGGGGCGCAACACCGGGGAGCTGTTTTTT. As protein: CASSLDGGRNTGELFF. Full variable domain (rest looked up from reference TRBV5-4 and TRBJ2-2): ETGVTQSPTHLIKTRGQQVTLRCSSQSGHNTVSWYQQALGQGPQFIFQYYREEENGRGNFPPRFSGLQFPNYSSELNVNALELDDSALYLCASSLDGGRNTGELFFGEGSRLTVL.

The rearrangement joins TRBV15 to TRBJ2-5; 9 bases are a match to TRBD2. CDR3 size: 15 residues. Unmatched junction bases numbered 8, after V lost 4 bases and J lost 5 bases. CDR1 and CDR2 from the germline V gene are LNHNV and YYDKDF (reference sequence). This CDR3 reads CATSTRAGGPETQYF. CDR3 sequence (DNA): TGTGCCACCAGCACGAGGGCGGGGGGGCCGGAGACCCAGTACTTC.

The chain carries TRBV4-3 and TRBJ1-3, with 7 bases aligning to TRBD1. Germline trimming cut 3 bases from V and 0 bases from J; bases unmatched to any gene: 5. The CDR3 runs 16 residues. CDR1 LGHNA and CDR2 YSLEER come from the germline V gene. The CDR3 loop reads CASSQGGQASGNTIYF. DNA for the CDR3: TGCGCCAGCAGCCAGGGCGGACAGGCCTCTGGAAACACCATATATTTT.

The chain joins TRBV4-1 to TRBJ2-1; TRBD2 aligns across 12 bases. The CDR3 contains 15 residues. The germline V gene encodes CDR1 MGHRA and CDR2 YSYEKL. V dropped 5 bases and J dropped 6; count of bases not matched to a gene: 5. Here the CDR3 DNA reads TGCGCCAGCAGCGACGGACTAGCGGGAAGCAATGAGCAGTTCTTC. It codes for CASSDGLAGSNEQFF.

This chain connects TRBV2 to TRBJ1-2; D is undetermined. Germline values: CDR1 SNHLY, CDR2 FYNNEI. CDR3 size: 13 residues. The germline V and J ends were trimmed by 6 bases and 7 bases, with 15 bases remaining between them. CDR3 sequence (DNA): TGTGCCAGCAGGGAGGGAGGAGGCCCTGGCTACACCTTC. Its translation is CASREGGGPGYTF.

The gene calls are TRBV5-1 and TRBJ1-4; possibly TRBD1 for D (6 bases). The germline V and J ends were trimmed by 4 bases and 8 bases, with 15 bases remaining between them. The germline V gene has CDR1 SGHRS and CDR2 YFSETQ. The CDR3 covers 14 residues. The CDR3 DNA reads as TGCGCCAGCAGCCCCAACCGACAGGACGAAAAACTGTTTTTT. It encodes CASSPNRQDEKLFF.

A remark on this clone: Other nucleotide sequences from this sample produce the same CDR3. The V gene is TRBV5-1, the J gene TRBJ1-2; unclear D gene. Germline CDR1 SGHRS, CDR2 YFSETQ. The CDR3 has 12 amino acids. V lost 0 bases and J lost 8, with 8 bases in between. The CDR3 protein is CASSLGGSGYTF. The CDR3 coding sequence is TGCGCCAGCAGCTTGGGCGGGTCAGGCTACACCTTC.

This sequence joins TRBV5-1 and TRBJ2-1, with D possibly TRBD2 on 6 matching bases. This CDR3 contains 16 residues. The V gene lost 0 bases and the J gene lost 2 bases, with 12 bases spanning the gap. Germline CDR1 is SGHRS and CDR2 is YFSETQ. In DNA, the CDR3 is TGCGCCAGCAGCTTGGGGGCAGGCGGGGCCTACAATGAGCAGTTCTTC. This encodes CASSLGAGGAYNEQFF.

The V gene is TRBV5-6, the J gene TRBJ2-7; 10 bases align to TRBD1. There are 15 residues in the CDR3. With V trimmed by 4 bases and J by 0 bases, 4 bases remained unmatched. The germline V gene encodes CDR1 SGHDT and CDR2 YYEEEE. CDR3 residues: CASSTTGGSSYEQYF. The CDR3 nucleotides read TGTGCCAGCAGCACGACAGGGGGCTCCTCCTACGAGCAGTACTTC.

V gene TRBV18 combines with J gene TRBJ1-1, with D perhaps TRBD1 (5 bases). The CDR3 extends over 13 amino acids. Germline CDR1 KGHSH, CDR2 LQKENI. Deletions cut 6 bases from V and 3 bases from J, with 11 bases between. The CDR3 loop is CASSKGVDTEAFF. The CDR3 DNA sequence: TGTGCCAGCTCTAAAGGGGTAGACACTGAAGCTTTCTTT.

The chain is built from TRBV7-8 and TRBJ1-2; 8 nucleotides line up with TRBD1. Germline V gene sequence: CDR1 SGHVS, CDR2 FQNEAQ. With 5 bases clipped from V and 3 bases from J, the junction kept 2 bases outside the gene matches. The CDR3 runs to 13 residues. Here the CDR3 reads CASSMDRDYGYTF. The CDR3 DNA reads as TGTGCCAGCAGCATGGACAGGGACTATGGCTACACCTTC.

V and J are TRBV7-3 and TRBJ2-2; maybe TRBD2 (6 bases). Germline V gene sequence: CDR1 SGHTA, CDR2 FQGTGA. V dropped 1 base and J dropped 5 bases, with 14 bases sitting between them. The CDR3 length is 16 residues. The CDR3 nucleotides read TGTGCCAGCAGCTTAAAGGGCGGGGCGCGGACCGGGGAGCTGTTTTTT. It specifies CASSLKGGARTGELFF.

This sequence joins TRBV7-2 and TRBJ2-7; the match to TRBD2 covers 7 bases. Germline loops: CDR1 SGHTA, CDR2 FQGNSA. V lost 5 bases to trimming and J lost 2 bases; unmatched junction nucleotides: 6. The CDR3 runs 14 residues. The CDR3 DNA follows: TGTGCCAGCAGCCCACCTAGCGGTACCTACGAGCAGTACTTC. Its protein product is CASSPPSGTYEQYF.

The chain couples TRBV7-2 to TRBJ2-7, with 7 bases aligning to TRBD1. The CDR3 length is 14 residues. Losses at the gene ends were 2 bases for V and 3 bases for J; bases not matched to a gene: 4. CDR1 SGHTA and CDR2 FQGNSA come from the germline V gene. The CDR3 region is CASSLPGQDYEQYF. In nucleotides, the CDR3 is TGTGCCAGCAGCTTACCCGGACAGGACTACGAGCAGTACTTC.

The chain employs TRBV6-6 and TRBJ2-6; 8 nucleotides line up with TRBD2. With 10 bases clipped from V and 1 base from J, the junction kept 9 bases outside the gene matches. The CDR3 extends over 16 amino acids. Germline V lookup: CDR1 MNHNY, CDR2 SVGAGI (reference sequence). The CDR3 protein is CAILPGGASGANVLTF. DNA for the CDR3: TGTGCCATCTTGCCCGGGGGGGCGTCTGGGGCCAACGTCCTGACTTTC.

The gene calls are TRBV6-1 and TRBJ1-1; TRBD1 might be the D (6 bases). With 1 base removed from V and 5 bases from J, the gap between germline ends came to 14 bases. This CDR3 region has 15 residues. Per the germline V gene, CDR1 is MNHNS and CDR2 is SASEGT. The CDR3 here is CASSEGTLGATEAFF. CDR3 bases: TGTGCCAGCAGTGAAGGGACTTTGGGGGCTACTGAAGCTTTCTTT.

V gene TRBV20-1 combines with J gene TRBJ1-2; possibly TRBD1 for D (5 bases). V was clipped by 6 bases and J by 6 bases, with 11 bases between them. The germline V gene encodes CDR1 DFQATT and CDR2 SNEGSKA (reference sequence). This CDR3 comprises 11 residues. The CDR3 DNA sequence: TGCAGTGCGGGCAGGGATCATGGCTACACCTTC. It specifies CSAGRDHGYTF.

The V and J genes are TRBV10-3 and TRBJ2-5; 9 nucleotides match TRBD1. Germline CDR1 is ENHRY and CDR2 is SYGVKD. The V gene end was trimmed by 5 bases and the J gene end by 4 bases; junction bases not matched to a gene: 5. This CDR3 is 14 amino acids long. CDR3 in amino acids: CAISTGQGRETQYF. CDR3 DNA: TGTGCCATCAGTACGGGACAGGGAAGAGAGACCCAGTACTTC.